Sequencing of this T cell receptor (beta chain) was carried out in a study of T-cell reconstitution after alpha-beta-depleted transplantation in children. General observations from the study: T cells produced anew were the main source of T-cell counts and diversity one year after transplant. Several hundred expanded graft clones reportedly gave rise to the alpha-beta T cells present about two months after transplant.

The CDR3 runs 15 residues. Trimming cost V 6 bases and J 5 bases, with 17 bases left between them. This clonotype occurred a few times. As yet, its antigen is unknown. Unique molecular identifiers were used to barcode this TCRbeta library. TCRdb re-analysed the PCR reads in MiXCR, keeping a single row per CDR3 protein. The sample includes about 200,000 distinct CDR3 sequences, around 7.7% of them seen just once. The chain joins TRBV12-3 or TRBV12-4 to TRBJ2-1; D remains unclear. This specimen consisted of PBMCs, mostly from graft donor cells, obtained 360 days after TCRalphabeta/CD19-depleted stem cell transplant. This TCR came from a male patient aged 2 to 9 who had a stem cell transplant for acute myeloid leukemia, so the T cells may come from the graft donor. The CDR3 loop is CASSRRKPSNNEQFF. For the CDR3, the DNA is TGTGCCAGCAGCCGCAGGAAGCCCAGTAACAATGAGCAGTTCTTC.